This T cell receptor beta chain was obtained from a study of control samples from healthy donors and cancer patients. The repertoire was sequenced with immunoSEQ multiplex PCR; TCRdb's copy has only in-frame clones and lacks some. The sample holds some 150,000 clones, 90% to 95% seen once. This clone occurred once. With 2 bases clipped from V and 7 bases from J, the junction kept 6 bases outside the gene matches. Germline assignment: CDR1 KGHSH and CDR2 LQKENI. This CDR3 has 14 amino acids. Sequencing was done on a sample of blood. The sequence was obtained from a man aged 35 to 55 in good health. This chain connects TRBV18 to TRBJ1-2; 8 positions agree with TRBD1. DNA of the CDR3: TGTGCCAGCTCACCAAAGACAGGGGATGCTGGCTACACCTTC. Encoded protein: CASSPKTGDAGYTF.